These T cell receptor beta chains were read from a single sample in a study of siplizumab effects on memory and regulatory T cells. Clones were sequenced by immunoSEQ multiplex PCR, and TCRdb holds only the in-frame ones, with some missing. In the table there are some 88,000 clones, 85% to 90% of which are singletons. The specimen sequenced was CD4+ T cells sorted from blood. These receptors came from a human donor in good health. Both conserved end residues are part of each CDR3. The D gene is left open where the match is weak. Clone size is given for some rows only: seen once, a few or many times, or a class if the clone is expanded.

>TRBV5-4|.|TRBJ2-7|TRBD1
TGTGCCAGCAGCTTCACAGGGGGCCCATACGAGCAGTACTTC
CASSFTGGPYEQYF
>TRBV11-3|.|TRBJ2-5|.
TGTGCCAGCAGCTTAGATCAGGGTAGCTGGGAGACCCAGTACTTC
CASSLDQGSWETQYF
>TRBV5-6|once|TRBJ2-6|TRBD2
TGTGCCAGCAGCTTTGGGACTACTGGGGCCAACGTCCTGACTTTC
CASSFGTTGANVLTF
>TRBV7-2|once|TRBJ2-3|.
TGTGCCAGCAGCTCGGCAGATACGCAGTATTTT
CASSSADTQYF
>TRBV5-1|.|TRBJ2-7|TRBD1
TGCGCCAGCAGCTTGGACAGGGGCTTGATCTACGAGCAGTACTTC
CASSLDRGLIYEQYF
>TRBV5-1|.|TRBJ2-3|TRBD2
TGCGCCAGCAGCTTGGAAGCGGGAGTCTCAGATACGCAGTATTTT
CASSLEAGVSDTQYF
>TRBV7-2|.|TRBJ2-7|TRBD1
TGTGCCAGCAGCCCCGGACAGGGGGAGTACGAGCAGTACTTC
CASSPGQGEYEQYF
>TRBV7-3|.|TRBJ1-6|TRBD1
TGTGCCAGCAGCTCGTCCGGGACAGGGTCATCACCCCTCCACTTT
CASSSSGTGSSPLHF
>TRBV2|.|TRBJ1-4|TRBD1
TGTGCCACAGGGACAGGGGTAACTGAAAAACTGTTTTTT
CATGTGVTEKLFF
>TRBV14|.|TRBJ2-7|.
TGTGCCAGCAGCCAAGATTCGCAGAGCTCCTACGAGCAGTACTTC
CASSQDSQSSYEQYF
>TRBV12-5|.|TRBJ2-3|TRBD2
TGTGCTAGTGGCCTCCGACTAGCGGGGAGCACAGATACGCAGTATTTT
CASGLRLAGSTDTQYF
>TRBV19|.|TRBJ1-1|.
TGTGCCAGTAGTATGGGACGGAAAAACACTGAAGCTTTCTTT
CASSMGRKNTEAFF
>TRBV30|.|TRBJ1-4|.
TGTGCCTGGAGTGTGGGCAGGGGCCGCGAAAAACTGTTTTTT
CAWSVGRGREKLFF
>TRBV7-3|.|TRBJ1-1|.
TGTGCCAGCAGCCCATTCATTATGTCGGGGACTGAAGCTTTCTTT
CASSPFIMSGTEAFF
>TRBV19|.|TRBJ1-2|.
TGTGCCAGTAGTGAAACTTCTAACTATGGCTACACCTTC
CASSETSNYGYTF
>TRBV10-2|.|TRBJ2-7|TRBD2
TGCGCCAGCAGTGATTGGCGGGAGAGCAGCGAGCAGTACTTC
CASSDWRESSEQYF
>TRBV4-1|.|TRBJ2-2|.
TGCGCCAGCAGCCAGGGACTCGGAGGGACCGGGGAGCTGTTTTTT
CASSQGLGGTGELFF
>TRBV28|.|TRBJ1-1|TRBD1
TGTGCCAGCACCCAAGGGGGCAGGGAGGAGACTGAAGCTTTCTTT
CASTQGGREETEAFF
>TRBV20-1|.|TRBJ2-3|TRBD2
TGCAGTGCTCAGGTCGGGAGGGTGAAGTATTTT
CSAQVGRVKYF
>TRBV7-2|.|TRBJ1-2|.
TGTGCCAGCAGCCCACGGCAGGGGAGGGACTATGGCTACACCTTC
CASSPRQGRDYGYTF
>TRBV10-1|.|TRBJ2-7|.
TGCGCCAGCAGTCTACCTGACGAGCGGACGGTCTACGAGCAGTACTTC
CASSLPDERTVYEQYF
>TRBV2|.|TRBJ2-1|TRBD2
TGTGCCAGCAGTTCTAGCGGGAGGTACAATGAGCAGTTCTTC
CASSSSGRYNEQFF
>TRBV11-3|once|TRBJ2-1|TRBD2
TGTGCCAGCAGTCTCACCGGGGGGGCCTACAATGAGCAGTTCTTC
CASSLTGGAYNEQFF